This paragraph reports one T cell receptor (beta chain). The data are from a study of blood T cell repertoires in COVID-19. Overall study: Donors in the United States, Italy and Spain gave samples during acute or convalescent COVID-19. In each case, the material was cDNA or gDNA derived from T cells, B-cell-depleted T cells, or PBMCs.

Original data processing: Nucleated cell counts were estimated from reference gene primer amplification. TCRdb keeps only in-frame clones here, not all; method: immunoSEQ multiplex PCR. V and J calls and clone size follow that table, whereas D and trimming were derived from the DNA. Of 150,000 to 200,000 clones listed, 75% to 90% were seen once; the top ten hold 7.6%. The V gene's germline CDR1 is GTSNPN and CDR2 SVGIG (reference sequence). This CDR3 contains 12 residues. Trimming left V 2 bases short and J 0 bases short, with 3 bases between. Followed over time, Seattle patients had been enrolled while infection was active.

This sequence originates from a woman between 65 and 79 years old with COVID-19, enrolled during active disease. This chain links TRBV30 with TRBJ2-3; the D is unclear. Sequencing used peripheral blood. CDR3 loop: CAWSQSTDTQYF. CDR3 nucleotide sequence: TGTGCCTGGAGTCAAAGCACAGATACGCAGTATTTT.